The source of this T cell receptor beta chain is a study of tumor-infiltrating lymphocytes in primary liver carcinoma. Study overall: These patients were men and women whose ages were 30 to 69 years.

Researchers generated TCR beta cDNA from about 530 ng of total RNA, relying on a constant-region primer. Generation of the TCR beta libraries relied on three nested multiplex PCR rounds using slightly modified ARM-PCR. Forward primers for TRBV1-TRBV30 and a C-beta reverse primer served the first two PCR rounds, at around 9 cycles each. TCRdb recomputed calls from the multiplex PCR reads with MiXCR, one row per CDR3 protein. The table records tens of thousands of distinct CDR3 sequences, about 70% of them present only once. Without any cell sorting, roughly 20-30 mg of bulk tissue yielded co-extracted RNA and DNA. Notes on this clonotype: Antigen: not known. At one boundary the junction diverges from the germline segment, which might be a read error.

Study observations and caveats: Tumor region pairs outstripped tumor-adjacent and tumor-blood pairs in overlap.

CDR3 length: 12 amino acids. CDR1 is MNHEY and CDR2 is SVGAGI in the germline V gene. The sample taken for sequencing was liver tumor tissue from sampling region 2. Subset specified: tumor region T2, inferior pole. The source of this sequence is a man aged 35 to 55 with primary liver carcinoma and hepatitis B virus infection. This chain links TRBV6-5 with TRBJ1-2, with 7 bases lining up with TRBD1. The CDR3 DNA is TGTGCCACTATGACAGGGCCTGATGGCTTCTCCTTC. This sequence encodes CATMTGPDGFSF.